This T cell receptor (beta chain) was profiled in a study of preoperative IRX-2 immunotherapy in early breast cancer. TCRdb's copy holds only in-frame clones and misses some; the assay was immunoSEQ multiplex PCR. Here the sample spans about 23,000 clones, 90% to 95% being singletons. This sample's treatment: preoperative locoregional IRX-2 cytokine immunotherapy. This phase Ib study tested locoregional IRX-2 cytokine immunotherapy given before surgery. Per the germline V gene, CDR1 is SNHLY and CDR2 is FYNNEI. The V and J ends lost 4 bases and 1 base, in that order; junction bases with no gene match: 9. The CDR3 is 17 residues long.

The chain joins TRBV2 to TRBJ2-2; 7 nucleotides agree with TRBD1. The material was tumor tissue, obtained after IRX-2 immunotherapy. This clonotype was obtained from a human donor with breast cancer. This CDR3 reads CASSVLRGLVNTGELFF. For the CDR3, the DNA is TGTGCCAGCAGTGTTCTTAGGGGGCTCGTGAACACCGGGGAGCTGTTTTTT.